This T cell receptor beta chain appears in the sequencing data of a study of cytotoxic CD8 clonotypes in ibrutinib-treated CLL. Study details: Of a cohort that held some twelve relapsed/refractory and around 14 treatment-naive patients, approximately 18 were IGHV unmutated. Mean per-sample yields comprised roughly 260,000 productive templates and 85,000 to 95,000 productive rearrangements.

This clone was recorded many times. What it binds is unknown. Broader study findings: Public clonotypes, found uncommonly, either contracted or stayed stable on treatment.

Depth targeted 1 in 200,000 to 1 in 1 million T cells, averaging around 9.5x coverage per clonotype. Assay: immunoSEQ multiplex PCR; the TCRdb copy retains only in-frame clones and omits some. The sample holds 110,000 to 150,000 clones, 76% seen once. Germline V gene data show CDR1 as SGHRS and CDR2 as YFSETQ. V was cut by 4 bases and J by 0 bases, with 11 bases left in between. This CDR3 has 15 residues. This clonotype was sampled from a human donor with chronic lymphocytic leukemia. This material consisted of PBMCs, taken after 24 months of ibrutinib treatment. The chain combines TRBV5-1 with TRBJ2-1; D may be TRBD2 (6 bases). This CDR3 reads CASSRLGGSYNEQFF. The CDR3 bases are TGCGCCAGCAGCCGTCTGGGGGGCTCCTACAATGAGCAGTTCTTC. Together with reference TRBV5-1 and TRBJ2-1, the CDR3 gives the full variable domain: KAGVTQTPRYLIKTRGQQVTLSCSPISGHRSVSWYQQTPGQGLQFLFEYFSETQRNKGNFPGRFSGRQFSNSRSEMNVSTLELGDSALYLCASSRLGGSYNEQFFGPGTRLTVL.